This T cell receptor beta chain was obtained from a study of OX40 agonist ivuxolimab in advanced cancers. General study points: At 0.1 to 3.0 mg/kg and by week 6, clonal expansion occurred in CD4+ and CD8+ blood T cells.

The germline V gene encodes CDR1 SEHNR and CDR2 FQNEAQ (reference sequence). This CDR3 has 14 residues. V dropped 6 bases and J dropped 0 bases, with 9 bases sitting between them. Data came from immunoSEQ multiplex PCR; TCRdb stores just in-frame clones and leaves some out. The repertoire has tens of thousands of clones, around nine tenths of them found once; the top ten carry around 3.5%. In the case of this clone: Its specificity is unknown.

Sequenced here: CD4+ or CD8+ T cells sorted from blood, sampled in a trial of the OX40 agonist ivuxolimab. This clonotype originated in an adult with an advanced solid tumor such as melanoma, head and neck, liver or kidney cancer. The chain recombines TRBV7-9 with TRBJ1-3; tentatively, D is TRBD1 (5 bases). The CDR3 DNA reads as TGTGCCAGCAGGCCAGGGTTCTCTGGAAACACCATATATTTT. Translation gives CASRPGFSGNTIYF.